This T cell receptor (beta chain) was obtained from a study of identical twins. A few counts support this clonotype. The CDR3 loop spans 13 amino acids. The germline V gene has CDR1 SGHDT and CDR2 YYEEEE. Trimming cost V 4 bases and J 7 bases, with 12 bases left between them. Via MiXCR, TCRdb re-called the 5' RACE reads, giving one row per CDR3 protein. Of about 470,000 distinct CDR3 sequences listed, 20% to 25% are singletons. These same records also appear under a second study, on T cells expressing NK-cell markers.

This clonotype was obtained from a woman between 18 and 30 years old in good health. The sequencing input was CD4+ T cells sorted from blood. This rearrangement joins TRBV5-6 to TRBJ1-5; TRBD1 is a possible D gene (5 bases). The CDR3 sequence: CASSTRQRQPQHF. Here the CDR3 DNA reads TGTGCCAGCAGCACCCGACAGCGACAGCCCCAGCATTTT.